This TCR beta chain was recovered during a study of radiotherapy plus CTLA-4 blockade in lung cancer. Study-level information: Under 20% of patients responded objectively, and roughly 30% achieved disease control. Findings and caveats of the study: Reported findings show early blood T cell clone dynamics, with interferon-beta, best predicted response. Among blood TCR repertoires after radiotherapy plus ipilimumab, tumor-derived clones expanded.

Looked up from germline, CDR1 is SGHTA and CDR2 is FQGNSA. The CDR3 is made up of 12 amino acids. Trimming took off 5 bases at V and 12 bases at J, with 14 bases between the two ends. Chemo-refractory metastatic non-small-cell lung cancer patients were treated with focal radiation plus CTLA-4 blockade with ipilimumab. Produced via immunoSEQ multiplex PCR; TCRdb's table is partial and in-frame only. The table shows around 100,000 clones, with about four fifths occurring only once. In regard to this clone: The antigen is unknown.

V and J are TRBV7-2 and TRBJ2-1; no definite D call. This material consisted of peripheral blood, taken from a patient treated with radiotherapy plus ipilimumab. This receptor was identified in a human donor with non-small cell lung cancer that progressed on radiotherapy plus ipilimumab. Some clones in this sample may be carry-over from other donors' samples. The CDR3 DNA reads TGTGCCAGCAGCCTAGGAGTGGAGTGGCAGTTCTTC. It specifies CASSLGVEWQFF.